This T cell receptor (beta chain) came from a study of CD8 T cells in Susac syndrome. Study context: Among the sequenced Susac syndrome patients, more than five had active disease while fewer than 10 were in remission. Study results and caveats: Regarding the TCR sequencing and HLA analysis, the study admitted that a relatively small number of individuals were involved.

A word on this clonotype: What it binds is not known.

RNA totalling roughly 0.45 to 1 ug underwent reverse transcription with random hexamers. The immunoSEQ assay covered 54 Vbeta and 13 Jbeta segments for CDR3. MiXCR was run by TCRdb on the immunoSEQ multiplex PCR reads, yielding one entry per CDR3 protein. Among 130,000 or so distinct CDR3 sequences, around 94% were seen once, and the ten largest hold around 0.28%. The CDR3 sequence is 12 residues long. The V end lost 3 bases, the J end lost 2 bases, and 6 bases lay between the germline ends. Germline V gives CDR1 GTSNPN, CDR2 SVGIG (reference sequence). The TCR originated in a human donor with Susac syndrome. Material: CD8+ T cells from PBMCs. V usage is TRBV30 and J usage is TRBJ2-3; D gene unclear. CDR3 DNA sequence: TGTGCCTGGAGAGTGGACACAGATACGCAGTATTTT. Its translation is CAWRVDTDTQYF.